This T cell receptor beta chain originates from a study of spatial heterogeneity in lung cancer. About the study: For the average unique TCR and UMI combination, more than 8.5 occurrences appeared in raw reads. Overall study findings and caveats: Ubiquitous expanded tumor TCRs showed up in blood more at resection than follow-up.

A few counts support this clonotype. Its target is unknown. Documented time point: sample taken at primary tumor resection. 72 TRACERx patients with early, untreated non-small cell lung cancer donated samples. Material for sequencing was whole RNA from tumor, nontumor lung or frozen PBMC, left unsorted. A single record per CDR3 protein comes from TCRdb applying MiXCR to the 5' RACE reads. Altogether 25,000 or so distinct CDR3 sequences are present, roughly 4.7% being singletons, with the ten largest covering roughly 5%. This CDR3 region has 14 residues. Germline lookup yields CDR1 LGHDT and CDR2 YNNKEL (reference sequence). Trimming took off 5 bases at V and 4 bases at J, with 14 bases between the two ends.

Here the sequenced sample was PBMCs, taken at surgery. This chain uses TRBV3-1 with TRBJ1-2; possible D gene TRBD1, 6 bases. This sequence originates from a male donor with early-stage non-small cell lung cancer. The chain's CDR3 is CASSYNGQSYGYTF. The CDR3 DNA sequence: TGTGCCAGCAGCTACAATGGACAGTCCTATGGCTACACCTTC.